This TCR beta chain was captured by sequencing in a study of T-cell reconstitution after alpha-beta-depleted transplantation in children. This clonotype was seen repeatedly, ten times or more. Its antigen is undetermined. Unique molecular identifiers were built into the TCRbeta library. TCRdb reprocessed the PCR reads with MiXCR, giving one entry per CDR3 protein. The sample holds 200,000 to 250,000 distinct CDR3 sequences; around 9.9% are singletons and the top ten take 25% to 30%. Trimming took 2 bases from V and 0 from J, leaving 5 bases between them. CDR3 length: 14 amino acids. Germline loops: CDR1 SGHAT, CDR2 FQNNGV. General study results and limits: T-cell numbers and diversity, one year after transplant, stemmed largely from T cells that were newly produced.

This sequence was found in a child younger than two with acute myeloid leukemia, due to receive a stem cell transplant. The chain links TRBV11-2 to TRBJ1-3; no reliable D call. This sample comprised PBMCs, obtained before TCRalphabeta/CD19-depleted stem cell transplant. CDR3 coding DNA: TGTGCCAGCAGCTTAAAGAGCTCTGGAAACACCATATATTTT. Translation gives CASSLKSSGNTIYF. The complete variable domain, with remaining parts taken from reference TRBV11-2 and TRBJ1-3, reads EAGVAQSPRYKIIEKRQSVAFWCNPISGHATLYWYQQILGQGPKLLIQFQNNGVVDDSQLPKDRFSAERLKGVDSTLKIQPAKLEDSAVYLCASSLKSSGNTIYFGEGSWLTVV.